Listed here is a single T cell receptor (beta chain). No antigen is known for it. The CDR3 contains 15 residues. Germline-derived CDR1 and CDR2 are LGHNA and YSLEER. V lost 5 bases and J lost 7; bases outside the gene matches: 7. The table came from immunoSEQ multiplex PCR; TCRdb's copy has only in-frame clones and leaves some out. This table holds 100,000 to 120,000 clones, approximately 90% found once. The data were obtained in a study of T cell responses to AZD1222 COVID-19 vaccine. Study findings and constraints: It was only a handful of AZD1222 recipients who were seropositive at baseline. Elevations in Spike-specific TCR breadth and depth followed administration of two AZD1222 doses.

V is TRBV4-3 and J is TRBJ2-3; 12 positions match TRBD2. Sequencing was performed on peripheral blood, taken 28 days after the second AZD1222 dose. The receptor was derived from an adult who received the AZD1222 COVID-19 vaccine. The CDR3 coding sequence is TGCGCCAGCAGCAAGGACCTAGCGGGGGGGCATACGCAGTATTTT. It specifies CASSKDLAGGHTQYF.